A selection of T cell receptor beta chains follows, all from one sample in a study of blood T cell repertoires in COVID-19. Clones were read by immunoSEQ multiplex PCR, and TCRdb kept only the in-frame ones, dropping some. The sample lists 75,000 to 95,000 clones; 65% to 85% were seen once. Sequencing input: peripheral blood. Source of these receptors: a man aged 55 to 69 with acute or convalescent COVID-19. The CDR3 runs from the conserved cysteine through the conserved F or W. The order of the fields is V gene, J gene, D gene, clone size, CDR3 protein, CDR3 DNA. The D gene is left open where the match is weak. Not all rows give a size; the values are once, few, many and, for expanded clones, a class.

>TRBV21-1|TRBJ1-1|.|once
CASSCFRDRAPINTEAFF
TGTGCCAGCAGCTGTTTCCGGGACAGGGCTCCCATCAACACTGAAGCTTTCTTT
>TRBV2|TRBJ1-2|TRBD1|.
CASSDGTDPRVGYTF
TGTGCCAGCAGTGACGGGACAGACCCCAGGGTAGGCTACACCTTC
>TRBV7-2|TRBJ2-3|.|.
CASSSDLLGQDTQYF
TGTGCCAGCAGCTCAGACCTCCTGGGGCAGGATACGCAGTATTTT
>TRBV29-1|TRBJ1-1|.|.
CSVHHGGLNTEAFF
TGCAGCGTCCACCACGGAGGGCTGAACACTGAAGCTTTCTTT
>TRBV5-1|TRBJ2-2|TRBD1|.
CASSLRVAPGQGSHGELFF
TGCGCCAGCAGCTTGAGGGTGGCCCCGGGACAGGGGTCCCACGGGGAGCTGTTTTTT
>TRBV29-1|TRBJ2-7|.|.
CSVEDRGRPYEQYF
TGCAGCGTTGAAGATCGTGGGCGCCCGTACGAGCAGTACTTC
>TRBV30|TRBJ1-5|TRBD1|.
CAWSGQGRQPQHF
TGTGCCTGGAGCGGACAGGGGCGTCAGCCCCAGCATTTT
>TRBV19|TRBJ1-5|.|.
CASSIRGNSNQPQHF
TGTGCCAGTAGTATCCGGGGTAATAGCAATCAGCCCCAGCATTTT
>TRBV7-2|TRBJ2-5|TRBD2|.
CASSLGWSRGGQETQYF
TGTGCCAGCAGCTTAGGCTGGTCGCGGGGGGGCCAAGAGACCCAGTACTTC
>TRBV12-2|TRBJ2-1|.|.
CASRLGRDEQFF
TGTGCAAGTCGCTTAGGGAGAGATGAGCAGTTCTTC
>TRBV19|TRBJ2-1|TRBD2|.
CASSIDGRSGGPLDEQFF
TGTGCCAGTAGTATAGATGGGCGGAGCGGGGGGCCCCTCGATGAGCAGTTCTTC
>TRBV21-1|TRBJ1-5|.|few
CASSNRTGDYSNQPQHF
TGTGCCAGCAGCAACCGGACAGGGGATTATAGCAATCAGCCCCAGCATTTT
>TRBV14|TRBJ1-3|.|.
CASSRLGGPGNTIYF
TGTGCCAGCAGCCGCCTTGGCGGCCCTGGAAACACCATATATTTT
>TRBV5-6|TRBJ1-5|TRBD1|.
CASSWGGQGYQPQHF
TGTGCCAGCAGCTGGGGTGGACAGGGGTATCAGCCCCAGCATTTT
>TRBV28|TRBJ1-6|.|.
CASSLIQGRHSPLHF
TGTGCCAGCAGTTTAATACAGGGTCGGCATTCACCCCTCCACTTT
>TRBV6-1|TRBJ1-5|.|.
CASSESTGFKPQHF
TGTGCCAGCAGTGAATCGACAGGATTCAAGCCCCAGCATTTT
>TRBV5-4|TRBJ2-5|TRBD2|.
CASSGFSGGRETQYF
TGTGCCAGCAGCGGTTTTAGCGGGGGTAGGGAGACCCAGTACTTC
>TRBV10-3|TRBJ2-2|TRBD1|.
CAIRGQGAYGTGELFF
TGTGCCATCAGGGGCCAGGGGGCTTACGGCACCGGGGAGCTGTTTTTT
>TRBV5-4|TRBJ1-3|.|few
CASSSKSSGNTIYF
TGTGCCAGCAGCTCGAAGAGCTCTGGAAACACCATATATTTT
>TRBV27|TRBJ2-2|.|.
CASSFADTGELFF
TGTGCCAGCAGTTTCGCAGACACCGGGGAGCTGTTTTTT
>TRBV29-1|TRBJ1-2|TRBD1|once
CSVGQGDGGYTF
TGCAGCGTTGGTCAGGGGGATGGTGGCTACACCTTC
>TRBV6-4|TRBJ2-1|TRBD1|.
CASSESYRGLNNEQFF
TGTGCCAGCAGTGAGAGTTACAGGGGGCTCAACAATGAGCAGTTCTTC
>TRBV6-5|TRBJ2-2|.|.
CASRAQGAGELFF
TGTGCCAGCAGGGCACAGGGCGCCGGGGAGCTGTTTTTT
>TRBV4-2|TRBJ2-1|.|.
CASSQGESGDEQFF
TGTGCCAGCAGCCAAGGGGAATCCGGGGATGAGCAGTTCTTC
>TRBV7-9|TRBJ2-5|.|few
CASRPRWDTQETQYF
TGTGCCAGCAGGCCCCGATGGGACACCCAAGAGACCCAGTACTTC
>TRBV20-1|TRBJ1-2|.|.
CSASPGGTYYGYTF
TGCAGTGCTAGTCCTGGGGGGACGTACTATGGCTACACCTTC
>TRBV12-3/TRBV12-4|TRBJ1-2|.|.
CASSSDLRGTYTF
TGTGCCAGCAGTTCCGACCTCCGGGGAACCTACACCTTC
>TRBV2|TRBJ1-1|TRBD1|once
CASLLPGQGQAFF
TGTGCCAGCCTCCTGCCGGGACAGGGTCAAGCTTTCTTT
>TRBV2|TRBJ2-1|TRBD1|.
CASRGTGDNEQFF
TGTGCCAGCAGGGGGACAGGGGACAATGAGCAGTTCTTC
>TRBV29-1|TRBJ2-5|.|.
CSVEVQNIPGQPQETQYF
TGCAGCGTTGAAGTCCAAAATATACCTGGACAGCCCCAAGAGACCCAGTACTTC
>TRBV11-3|TRBJ2-1|TRBD1|few
CASSRDRLSEQFF
TGTGCCAGCAGCCGGGACAGGTTAAGTGAGCAGTTCTTC
>TRBV7-2|TRBJ2-4|TRBD2|.
CASSSRGEIQYF
TGTGCCAGCAGCTCCCGGGGGGAAATTCAGTACTTC
>TRBV30|TRBJ1-5|.|.
CAWATHSNQPQHF
TGTGCCTGGGCGACACATAGCAATCAGCCCCAGCATTTT
>TRBV4-1|TRBJ1-2|.|few
CASSQEQTNYGYTF
TGCGCCAGCAGCCAAGAACAGACTAACTATGGCTACACCTTC
>TRBV19|TRBJ1-1|.|.
CASSIPSREAFF
TGTGCCAGTAGTATACCGAGCAGGGAAGCTTTCTTT
>TRBV7-3|TRBJ2-3|.|.
CASSLLAGSTDTQYF
TGTGCCAGCAGCTTACTCGCAGGGAGCACAGATACGCAGTATTTT
>TRBV29-1|TRBJ1-2|TRBD1|.
CSSGGQGGDGYTF
TGCAGCTCGGGAGGACAGGGTGGTGATGGCTACACCTTC
>TRBV3-1/TRBV3-2|TRBJ2-4|.|.
CASSQDKAGKNIQYF
TGTGCCAGCAGCCAAGATAAGGCGGGGAAAAACATTCAGTACTTC
>TRBV6-5|TRBJ1-1|.|.
CASSTPDSVTEAFF
TGTGCCAGCAGCACCCCGGACAGCGTCACTGAAGCTTTCTTT
>TRBV27|TRBJ2-1|.|.
CASSLSAVNEQFF
TGTGCCAGCAGTTTATCAGCCGTCAATGAGCAGTTCTTC
>TRBV14|TRBJ2-7|.|.
CASSQVRGVAYEQYF
TGTGCCAGCAGCCAAGTGCGGGGTGTGGCCTACGAGCAGTACTTC
>TRBV12-5|TRBJ2-1|.|.
CASARDGYNEQFF
TGTGCTAGTGCTAGAGACGGCTACAATGAGCAGTTCTTC
>TRBV7-3|TRBJ2-7|TRBD2|few
CASSSGESSYEQYF
TGTGCCAGCTCAAGCGGGGAGAGCTCCTACGAGCAGTACTTC
>TRBV2|TRBJ1-4|.|.
CASSEYGGTNEKLFF
TGTGCCAGCAGTGAATACGGGGGAACTAATGAAAAACTGTTTTTT
>TRBV29-1|TRBJ2-7|.|.
CSVEVDRAYEQYF
TGCAGCGTTGAAGTTGACAGAGCCTACGAGCAGTACTTC
>TRBV7-9|TRBJ2-5|TRBD1|few
CASRLGQGVETQYF
TGTGCCAGCCGGTTGGGACAGGGTGTCGAGACCCAGTACTTC